The 22 T cell receptor beta chains below come from one sample, sequenced in a study of blood T cell repertoires in COVID-19. Clones were sequenced by immunoSEQ multiplex PCR, and TCRdb holds only the in-frame ones, with some missing. The data show fewer than 250,000 clones, with 84% seen just once and approximately 8% held by the top ten. Sequenced sample: peripheral blood. The receptor set was obtained from a woman between 50 and 59 years old with active or convalescent COVID-19.

This rearrangement joins TRBV5-1 to TRBJ2-1, with 11 bases aligning to TRBD2. Per the germline V gene, CDR1 is SGHRS and CDR2 is YFSETQ. J lost 9 bases, V lost 5 bases, and 7 bases had no gene match. There are 14 residues in the CDR3. The CDR3 loop reads CASSPAGTSGEQFF. Here the CDR3 DNA reads TGCGCCAGCAGTCCCGCCGGGACTAGCGGTGAGCAGTTCTTC.

The chain is built from TRBV29-1 and TRBJ1-1, with 7 nucleotides matching TRBD1. V lost 4 bases and J lost 5; bases outside the gene matches: 10. Germline loops: CDR1 SQVTM, CDR2 ANQGSEA. The CDR3 consists of 14 residues. The CDR3 DNA sequence: TGCAGCGTTGGTGGGCGAACAGGGGTAACTGAAGCTTTCTTT. This codes for CSVGGRTGVTEAFF.

This chain links TRBV5-5 with TRBJ2-5; TRBD1 might be the D (5 bases). Trimming left V 0 bases short and J 5 bases short, with 11 bases between. CDR3 length: 14 residues. CDR1 and CDR2 (germline): SGHKS, YYEKEE (reference sequence). The CDR3 nucleotides read TGTGCCAGCAGCTTGGCAGGGCCGATGGAGACCCAGTACTTC. Translating it yields CASSLAGPMETQYF.

CDR3 nucleotide sequence: TGTGCCAGTAGTGCCCGACAGAACACCGGGGAGCTGTTTTTT. It encodes CASSARQNTGELFF. This chain joins TRBV19 and TRBJ2-2; no reliable D call. There are 14 residues in the CDR3. V lost 5 bases and J 1 base, leaving 8 bases between the germline ends. Germline assignment: CDR1 LNHDA and CDR2 SQIVND (reference sequence).

The chain joins TRBV28 to TRBJ1-2; D gene unclear. The CDR3 covers 12 residues. The germline V gene encodes CDR1 MDHEN and CDR2 SYDVKM. Trimming cost V 3 bases and J 8 bases, with 10 bases left between them. The CDR3 nucleotides are TGTGCCAGCAGTTTGAGGGAGACCGGCTACACCTTC. It translates to CASSLRETGYTF.

In DNA form, the CDR3 reads TGTGCCAGCAGTGCCAGGCCGGATCAGCCCCAGCATTTT. Translation: CASSARPDQPQHF. J is TRBJ1-5 and V is TRBV2; D gene uncertain. Germline values: CDR1 SNHLY, CDR2 FYNNEI. The CDR3 sequence is 13 residues long. The V end lost 4 bases, the J end lost 5 bases, and 9 bases lay between the germline ends.

V usage is TRBV6-5 and J usage is TRBJ1-5; D call uncertain. CDR1 MNHEY and CDR2 SVGAGI come from the germline V gene. This CDR3 is built from 13 residues. V was trimmed by 6 bases and J by 0 bases, leaving 6 bases between them. As DNA, the CDR3 is TGTGCCAGCAGGCGTTTTAGCAATCAGCCCCAGCATTTT. It encodes CASRRFSNQPQHF.

V usage is TRBV5-1 and J usage is TRBJ2-1; 12 bases match TRBD2. V dropped 3 bases and J dropped 2; count of bases not matched to a gene: 3. The CDR3 spans 16 residues. In germline, CDR1 is SGHRS, CDR2 YFSETQ. This CDR3 is CASSYGLAGPYNEQFF. CDR3 sequence (DNA): TGCGCCAGCAGCTACGGACTAGCGGGACCCTACAATGAGCAGTTCTTC.

The chain carries TRBV6-6 and TRBJ1-2; D unclear. V lost 2 bases, J lost 0 bases, and 10 bases lay in between. Per germline, CDR1 MNHNY and CDR2 SVGAGI (reference sequence). This CDR3 has 15 residues. CDR3 sequence reads: CASSYGGATNYGYTF. CDR3 coding DNA: TGTGCCAGCAGTTACGGCGGCGCTACTAACTATGGCTACACCTTC.

The V and J genes are TRBV15 and TRBJ1-5, with D unclear. V was trimmed by 3 bases and J by 5 bases, leaving 5 bases between them. The CDR3 consists of 12 residues. Germline CDR1 LNHNV, CDR2 YYDKDF (reference sequence). The CDR3 loop reads CATSSGDQPQHF. CDR3 nucleotide sequence: TGTGCCACCAGCAGTGGAGATCAGCCCCAGCATTTT.

The rearrangement joins TRBV28 to TRBJ2-7; a possible D gene is TRBD1 (6 bases). This CDR3 region has 15 residues. The germline V gene encodes CDR1 MDHEN and CDR2 SYDVKM. Trimming left V 4 bases short and J 0 bases short, with 13 bases between. CDR3 in amino acids: CASSSSTGSSYEQYV. For the CDR3, the DNA is TGTGCCAGCAGTTCCTCCACAGGGAGCTCCTACGAGCAGTACGTC.

The table lists this clone with a count of one. The genes are TRBV4-1 and TRBJ2-2; D perhaps matches TRBD1 (6 bases). Trimming stripped 4 bases from V and 2 bases from J, with 11 bases between. CDR1 is MGHRA and CDR2 is YSYEKL in the germline V gene. CDR3 length: 15 amino acids. The CDR3 DNA sequence: TGCGCCAGCAGCCGTTCAGGGGTCAACACCGGGGAGCTGTTTTTT. Residues: CASSRSGVNTGELFF.

A note on this clone: The likely explanation is a read error, given a far larger clone one base away. The V gene is TRBV7-2, the J gene TRBJ1-4, with 7 bases fitting TRBD1. The CDR3 is 15 amino acids. J gave up 8 bases and V 2 bases, and 8 bases lay outside the gene matches. Per the germline V gene, CDR1 is SGHTA and CDR2 is FQGNSA. The CDR3 sequence is CASSLTAGGREKLFF. CDR3 nucleotide sequence: TGTGCCAGCAGCTTAACGGCAGGGGGAAGGGAAAAACTGTTTTTT.

This chain connects TRBV2 to TRBJ1-2; 10 nucleotides match TRBD1. The germline gives CDR1 SNHLY, CDR2 FYNNEI. Unmatched junction bases numbered 8, after V lost 7 bases and J lost 6 bases. This CDR3 has 14 residues. In nucleotides, the CDR3 is TGTGCCAGCACTAAAATCGGGACAGGGGATGGCTACACCTTC. Residues: CASTKIGTGDGYTF.

The chain has TRBV28 and TRBJ2-1, with TRBD2 matching 8 bases. Germline V gives CDR1 MDHEN, CDR2 SYDVKM. CDR3 size: 16 residues. With V trimmed by 3 bases and J by 6 bases, 10 bases remained unmatched. CDR3 sequence (DNA): TGTGCCAGCAGTTTGTTAGGTAGCGGGACTGTCAATGAGCAGTTCTTC. Encoded protein: CASSLLGSGTVNEQFF.

The rearrangement uses TRBV7-7 and TRBJ1-3; TRBD1 might be the D (6 bases). V was trimmed by 1 base and J by 0 bases, leaving 10 bases between them. This CDR3 has 16 residues. Germline assignment: CDR1 SSHAT and CDR2 FNYEAQ (reference sequence). This CDR3 is CASSLVTGLSGNTIYF. CDR3 in DNA: TGTGCCAGCAGCTTAGTTACAGGGCTCTCTGGAAACACCATATATTTT.

V gene TRBV5-6 combines with J gene TRBJ1-4, with TRBD1 as a possible D gene (5 bases). The length of the CDR3 is 15 residues. Trimming pared 2 bases from V and 0 bases from J, leaving 8 bases between. In germline, CDR1 is SGHDT, CDR2 YYEEEE. CDR3 coding DNA: TGTGCCAGCAGCTTAAAGACAGCAACTAATGAAAAACTGTTTTTT. It translates to CASSLKTATNEKLFF.

The chain combines TRBV7-9 with TRBJ2-7, with a possible D match to TRBD2 (7 bases). CDR3 length: 17 amino acids. Germline V gene lookup returns CDR1 SEHNR and CDR2 FQNEAQ (reference sequence). With 5 bases removed from V and 3 bases from J, the gap between germline ends came to 23 bases. The DNA for the CDR3 is TGTGCCAGCAGCCCGGACAAGATAAAGCGGGGACACTACGAGCAGTACGTC. The encoded protein is CASSPDKIKRGHYEQYV.

The V call is TRBV28, the J call TRBJ2-3, with TRBD2 matching 9 bases. Germline trimming cut 4 bases from V and 2 bases from J; bases unmatched to any gene: 1. From germline, CDR1 is MDHEN and CDR2 SYDVKM. This CDR3 comprises 14 residues. The CDR3 nucleotides are TGTGCCAGCAGTTCTAGCGGGGTCACAGATACGCAGTATTTT. Translating it yields CASSSSGVTDTQYF.

The rearrangement uses TRBV11-3 and TRBJ2-1; 7 nucleotides agree with TRBD1. The CDR3 contains 16 residues. Germline CDR1 reads SGHNT; CDR2 reads YENEEA. V was clipped by 5 bases and J by 0 bases; unmatched bases: 7. As DNA, the CDR3 is TGTGCCAGCAGCGGATCCCGGACAGGCTCCTACAATGAGCAGTTCTTC. Amino acid sequence: CASSGSRTGSYNEQFF.

The V call is TRBV19, the J call TRBJ1-2, with D possibly TRBD1 on 6 matching bases. With 5 bases removed from V and 3 bases from J, the gap between germline ends came to 16 bases. The CDR3 has 15 residues. Germline V gene sequence: CDR1 LNHDA, CDR2 SQIVND (reference sequence). The CDR3 loop is CASSPQQGLDYGYTF. For the CDR3, the DNA is TGTGCCAGTAGTCCTCAACAGGGCCTAGACTATGGCTACACCTTC.

There are a few counts of this clone. The chain combines TRBV9 with TRBJ1-1; 10 bases match TRBD1. The CDR3 is made up of 16 amino acids. V was pared by 1 base and J by 0 bases, with 3 bases of the junction left unmatched. The germline V gene encodes CDR1 SGDLS and CDR2 YYNGEE. This CDR3 reads CASSVWTGGMNTEAFF. For the CDR3, the DNA is TGTGCCAGCAGCGTATGGACAGGGGGGATGAACACTGAAGCTTTCTTT. Combining the CDR3 with reference TRBV9 and TRBJ1-1 gives the whole variable domain DSGVTQTPKHLITATGQRVTLRCSPRSGDLSVYWYQQSLDQGLQFLIQYYNGEERAKGNILERFSAQQFPDLHSELNLSSLELGDSALYFCASSVWTGGMNTEAFFGQGTRLTVV.